Described below is a single TCR beta chain sequence and its context. Its antigen remains unidentified. The record has no base qualities; no much larger clone is one base away. Donors were 30 to 45 systemically healthy Caucasian individuals from Russia aged roughly 6 to 90 years. Approximately 9 milliliters of peripheral blood were collected from each donor into EDTA-treated Vacutainer tubes. PBMCs were isolated by Ficoll-Paque density-gradient centrifugation, with at least 6 million obtained per sample. Total RNA was extracted from PBMCs with Trizol reagent, with at least 5 micrograms obtained per sample. For every donor, flow cytometry on a PBMC aliquot measured the percentage of naive CD45RAhigh/CD27high T cells. Library generation was performed with 5' RACE. The reads were generated on an Illumina HiSeq 2500. A second about 7 to 11 cycle PCR used a sample-barcoded 5' primer and a J-beta primer mix. A unique molecular identifier was introduced onto each TCR beta cDNA molecule by a template-switch 5' adaptor carrying 12 random nucleotides. Each sample yielded at least 2.5 million CDR3-containing paired-end reads. First-strand cDNA was synthesized from all RNA with the Mint cDNA synthesis kit, primed by a TRBC-specific oligonucleotide. Following uracil-DNA glycosylase treatment, all cDNA underwent a first 18-cycle PCR with the universal primers M1SS and BC2_uni_R. The study's processing was this. Normalization of each sample was performed by random selection of 1 million high-quality reads, each carrying a distinct molecular identifier. Reads with shared molecular identifiers were discarded instead of being binned into consensus sequences. CDR3 identification, clonotype clustering and error correction used MiTCR with a Q25 quality threshold and the strictest error-elimination algorithm. A nonparametric unseen species model with Euler transformation was used to estimate a lower bound on total TCR beta diversity. TCRdb reworked the public reads: Q25 trimming with fastp, MiXCR clone assembly, productive beta chains retained. A single entry per CDR3 protein holds the most common genes and DNA from its merged rows. These V and J calls derive from TCRdb rather than the authors' analysis. This sample has hundreds of thousands of distinct CDR3 sequences in its table, and nearly 25% of those were observed once. Approximately 10% of the sample is held by the ten biggest clonotypes.

Inclusive of the bounding cysteine and phenylalanine, the CDR3 is 14 residues long. The entry retains the CDR3 DNA only, 42 bases that are in frame from base 1. V has 6 bases trimmed and J has 7 bases trimmed; junction bases matching no gene number 4. The germline V gene provides CDR1 SNHLY and CDR2 FYNNEI. The sample is drawn from a study of blood T cells in healthy people across ages (dated by TCRdb to between 2015 and 2016). A note on the overall study: In model experiments, roughly one uniquely barcoded TCR beta cDNA molecule per two T cells was captured by template switching. To track age-related changes in TCR beta repertoire diversity, the study relied on deep sequencing normalized with unique cDNA molecular identifiers. Four age groups were formed from the donors: young (average roughly 15 years), middle-aged (less than 40), aged (roughly 58) and long-lived (around 82). For two donors (one aged 18 to 29 and one aged 80 or older), the study analyzed two additional independent replicas of 1 million unique cDNA reads from the same blood draw. Study-wide findings and limitations: Compared with the aged group, the long-lived group had more naive CD4+ T cells, fewer expanded clones and increased TCR diversity, suggesting age selection. A strong correlation was found between observed TCR beta diversity and the percentage of naive T cells measured by flow cytometry. The CMV infection status of donors was not known, potentially confounding age-related changes in expanded clonotypes. Bulk unsorted PBMC profiling prevented conclusive comparison of naive and antigen-experienced compartments. As age increased, observed TCR beta diversity per million T cells dropped in a roughly linear way, and a significant reduction was already evident by age roughly 40. Estimates of total diversity from one million sequenced T cells were regarded as lower bounds and underestimates.

These data were likewise used in another study, on T cells of mothers and their children. As noted in the second study: The donors were nine systemically healthy Caucasian individuals, made up of three mothers and their six children. cDNA synthesis consumed the entire amount of extracted RNA, loaded at about 1.6 ug RNA in each 15 ul reaction. In the second PCR, sample barcodes and 2-4 random nucleotides were introduced via the M1S primer. Each mother yielded over 8.5 million TCR beta CDR3 reads and each child 3 million to 3.5 million reads. Thymic selection shapes the output of TCR recombination in a similar way in related and unrelated pairs, and inherited differences have a minor effect. Normalized repertoire overlap was always found to be slightly, but never significantly, higher in related mother-child pairs than in unrelated mother-child pairs. Persistent microchimeric T cell clones were not detected, at a sensitivity of about 100 clones per million clonotypes. In the study, deep NGS was used to compare the TCR beta repertoires of mothers and children, and features distinguishing related mother-child pairs from unrelated individuals were sought. Mothers averaged roughly 40 +/- 4 years of age and children averaged about 10 +/- 4 years. After adapters were ligated using NEBNext reagents, the libraries underwent 100+100 nt paired-end sequencing on an Illumina HiSeq 2000. Mother and child libraries were prepared a month apart and sequenced in separate runs to prevent cross-contamination. Each donor had between about 450,000 and 2,100,000 distinct TCR beta clonotypes identified. Naive TCR beta clonotypes were estimated from low-frequency clonotypes matched to each donor's FACS-determined naive share, without sorting.

The rearrangement combines TRBV2 with TRBJ2-4; 12 middle bases align to TRBD2. The TCR sequence derives from a boy younger than 18 in good health. The sample consisted of blood. The CDR3 here reads CASSGLAGRNIQYF. The DNA sequence reads TGTGCCAGCAGCGGACTAGCGGGGAGGAACATTCAGTACTTC.